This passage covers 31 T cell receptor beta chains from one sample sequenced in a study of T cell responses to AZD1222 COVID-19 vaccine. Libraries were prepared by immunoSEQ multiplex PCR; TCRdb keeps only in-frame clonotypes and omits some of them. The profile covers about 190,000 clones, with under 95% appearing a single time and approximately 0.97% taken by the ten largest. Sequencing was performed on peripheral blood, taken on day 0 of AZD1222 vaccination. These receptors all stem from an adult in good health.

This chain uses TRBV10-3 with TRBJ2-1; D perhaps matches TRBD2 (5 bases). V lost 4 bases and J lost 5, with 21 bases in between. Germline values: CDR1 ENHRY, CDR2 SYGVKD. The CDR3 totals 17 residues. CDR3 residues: CAISGPNRASLDNEQFF. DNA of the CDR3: TGTGCCATCAGTGGTCCAAATAGGGCTAGCCTCGACAATGAGCAGTTCTTC.

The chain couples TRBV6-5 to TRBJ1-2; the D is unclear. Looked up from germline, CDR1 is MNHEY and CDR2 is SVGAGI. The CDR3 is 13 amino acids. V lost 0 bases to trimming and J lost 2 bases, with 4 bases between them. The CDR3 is CASSYSENYGYTF. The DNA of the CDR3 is TGTGCCAGCAGTTACTCAGAAAACTATGGCTACACCTTC.

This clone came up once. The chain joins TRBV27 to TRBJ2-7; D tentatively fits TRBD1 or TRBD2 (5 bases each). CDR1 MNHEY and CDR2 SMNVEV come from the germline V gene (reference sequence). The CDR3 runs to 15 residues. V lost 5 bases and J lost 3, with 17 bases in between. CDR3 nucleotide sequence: TGTGCCAGCAGTCCCCGTCCGGGACGGAACTACGAGCAGTACTTC. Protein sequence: CASSPRPGRNYEQYF.

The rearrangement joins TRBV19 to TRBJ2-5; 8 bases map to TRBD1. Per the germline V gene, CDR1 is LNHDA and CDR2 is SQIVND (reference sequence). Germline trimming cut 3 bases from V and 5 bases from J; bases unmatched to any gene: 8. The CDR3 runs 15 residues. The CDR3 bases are TGTGCCAGTAGTATCGGACAGGGTCGAGGGGAGACCCAGTACTTC. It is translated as CASSIGQGRGETQYF.

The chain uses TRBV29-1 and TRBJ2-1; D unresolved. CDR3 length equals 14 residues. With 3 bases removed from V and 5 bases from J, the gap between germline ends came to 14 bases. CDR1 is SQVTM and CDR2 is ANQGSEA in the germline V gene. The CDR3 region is CSVDLGLTDNEQFF. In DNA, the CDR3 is TGCAGCGTTGATCTGGGCCTAACCGACAATGAGCAGTTCTTC.

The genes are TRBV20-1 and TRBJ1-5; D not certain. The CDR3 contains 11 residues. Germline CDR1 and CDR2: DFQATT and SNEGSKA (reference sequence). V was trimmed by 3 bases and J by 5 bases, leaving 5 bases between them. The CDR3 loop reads CSARADQPQHF. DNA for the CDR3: TGCAGTGCTAGGGCTGATCAGCCCCAGCATTTT.

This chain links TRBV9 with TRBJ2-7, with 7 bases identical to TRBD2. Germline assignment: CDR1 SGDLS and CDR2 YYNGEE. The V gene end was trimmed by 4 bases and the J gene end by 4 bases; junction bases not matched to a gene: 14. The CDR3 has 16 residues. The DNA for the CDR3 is TGTGCCAGCAGCACCAAATCTAGCGGTTATCTGTACGAGCAGTACTTC. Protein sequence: CASSTKSSGYLYEQYF.

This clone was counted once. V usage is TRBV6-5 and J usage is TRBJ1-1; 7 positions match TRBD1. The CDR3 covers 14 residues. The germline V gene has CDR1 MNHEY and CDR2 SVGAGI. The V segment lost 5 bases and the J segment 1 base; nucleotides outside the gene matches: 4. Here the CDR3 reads CASSRGTANTEAFF. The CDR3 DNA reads TGTGCCAGCAGTCGAGGGACAGCGAACACTGAAGCTTTCTTT.

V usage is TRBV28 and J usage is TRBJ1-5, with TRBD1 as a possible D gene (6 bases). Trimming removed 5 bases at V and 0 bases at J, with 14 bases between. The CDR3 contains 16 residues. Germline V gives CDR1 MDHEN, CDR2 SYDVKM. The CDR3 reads CASSPDRAHSNQPQHF. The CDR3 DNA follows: TGTGCCAGCAGTCCGGACAGAGCTCATAGCAATCAGCCCCAGCATTTT.

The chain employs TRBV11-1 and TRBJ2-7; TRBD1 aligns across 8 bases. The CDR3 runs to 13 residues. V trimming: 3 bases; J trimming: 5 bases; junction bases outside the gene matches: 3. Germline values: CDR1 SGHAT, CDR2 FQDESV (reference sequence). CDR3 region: CASSFGQGDEQYF. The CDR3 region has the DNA TGTGCCAGCAGCTTTGGACAGGGTGACGAGCAGTACTTC.

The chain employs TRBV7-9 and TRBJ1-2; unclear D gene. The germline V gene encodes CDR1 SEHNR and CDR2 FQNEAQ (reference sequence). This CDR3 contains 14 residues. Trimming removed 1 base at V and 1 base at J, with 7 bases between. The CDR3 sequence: CASSLDVVNYGYTF. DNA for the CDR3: TGTGCCAGCAGCTTAGATGTTGTTAACTATGGCTACACCTTC. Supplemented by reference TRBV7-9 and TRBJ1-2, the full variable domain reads DTGVSQNPRHKITKRGQNVTFRCDPISEHNRLYWYRQTLGQGPEFLTYFQNEAQLEKSRLLSDRFSAERPKGSFSTLEIQRTEQGDSAMYLCASSLDVVNYGYTFGSGTRLTVV.

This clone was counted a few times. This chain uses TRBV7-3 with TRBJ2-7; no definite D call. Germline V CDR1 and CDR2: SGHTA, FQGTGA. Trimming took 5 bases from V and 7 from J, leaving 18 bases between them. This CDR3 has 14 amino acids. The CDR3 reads CASSPRASSTEQYF. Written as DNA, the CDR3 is TGTGCCAGCAGCCCACGGGCGTCCTCTACAGAGCAGTACTTC.

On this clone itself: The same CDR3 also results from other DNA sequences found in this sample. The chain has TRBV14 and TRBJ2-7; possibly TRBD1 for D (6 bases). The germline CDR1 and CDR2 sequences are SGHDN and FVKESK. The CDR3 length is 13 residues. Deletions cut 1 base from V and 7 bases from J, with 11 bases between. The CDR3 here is CASSQVGRGEQYF. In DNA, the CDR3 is TGTGCCAGCAGCCAAGTCGGTAGGGGGGAGCAGTACTTC.

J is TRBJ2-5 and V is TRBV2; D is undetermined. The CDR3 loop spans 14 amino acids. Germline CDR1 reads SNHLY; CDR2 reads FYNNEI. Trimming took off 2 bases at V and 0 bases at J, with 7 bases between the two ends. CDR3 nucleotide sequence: TGTGCCAGCAGTGAAATCTTGTACCAAGAGACCCAGTACTTC. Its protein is CASSEILYQETQYF.

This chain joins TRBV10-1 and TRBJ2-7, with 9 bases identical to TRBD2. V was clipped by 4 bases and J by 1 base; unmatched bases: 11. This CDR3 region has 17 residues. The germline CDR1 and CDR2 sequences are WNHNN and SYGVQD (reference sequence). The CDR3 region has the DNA TGCGCCAGCAGTGGGGCCCCACGGACTAGCGTATCCTACGAGCAGTACTTC. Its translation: CASSGAPRTSVSYEQYF.

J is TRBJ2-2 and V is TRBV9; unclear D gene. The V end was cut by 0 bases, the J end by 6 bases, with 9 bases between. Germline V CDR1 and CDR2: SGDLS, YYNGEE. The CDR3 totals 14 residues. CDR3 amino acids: CASSVEGESGELFF. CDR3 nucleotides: TGTGCCAGCAGCGTAGAAGGCGAGTCCGGGGAGCTGTTTTTT.

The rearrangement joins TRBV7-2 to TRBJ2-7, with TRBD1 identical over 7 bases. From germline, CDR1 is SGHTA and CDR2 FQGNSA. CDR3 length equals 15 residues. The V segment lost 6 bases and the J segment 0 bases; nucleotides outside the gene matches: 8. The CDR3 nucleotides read TGTGCCAGCAGGCCTGGGACAGCCCCCTCCTACGAGCAGTACTTC. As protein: CASRPGTAPSYEQYF.

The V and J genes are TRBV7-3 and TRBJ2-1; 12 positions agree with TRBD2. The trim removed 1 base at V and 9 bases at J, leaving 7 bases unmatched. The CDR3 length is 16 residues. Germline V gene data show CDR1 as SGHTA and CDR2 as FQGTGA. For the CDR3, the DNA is TGTGCCAGCAGCTTAAGTGTGACTAGCGGGAGAAGTGAGCAGTTCTTC. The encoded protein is CASSLSVTSGRSEQFF.

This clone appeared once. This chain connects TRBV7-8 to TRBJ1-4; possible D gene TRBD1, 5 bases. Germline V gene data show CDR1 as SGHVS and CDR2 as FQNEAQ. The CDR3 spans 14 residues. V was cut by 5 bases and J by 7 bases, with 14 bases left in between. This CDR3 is CASSPRQRGEKLFF. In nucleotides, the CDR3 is TGTGCCAGCAGCCCTCGACAGCGTGGTGAAAAACTGTTTTTT.

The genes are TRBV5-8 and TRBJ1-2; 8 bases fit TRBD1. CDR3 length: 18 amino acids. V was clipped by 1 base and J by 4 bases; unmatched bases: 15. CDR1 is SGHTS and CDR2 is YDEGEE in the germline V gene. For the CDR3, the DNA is TGTGCCAGCAGCTTGATTGGGCAGGGGGCTCGACTCTTCTATGGCTACACCTTC. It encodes CASSLIGQGARLFYGYTF.

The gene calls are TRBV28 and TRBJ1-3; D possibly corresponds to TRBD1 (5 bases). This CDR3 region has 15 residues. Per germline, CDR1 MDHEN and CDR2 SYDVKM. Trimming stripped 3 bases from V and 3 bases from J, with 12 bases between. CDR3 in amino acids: CASSLPGGSGNTIYF. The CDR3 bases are TGTGCCAGCAGTTTGCCCGGGGGGAGTGGAAACACCATATATTTT.

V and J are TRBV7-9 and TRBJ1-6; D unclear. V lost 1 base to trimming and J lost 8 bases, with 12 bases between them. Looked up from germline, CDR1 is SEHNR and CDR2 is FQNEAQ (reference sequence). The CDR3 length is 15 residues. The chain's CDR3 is CASSLVAIGDSPLHF. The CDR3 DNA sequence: TGTGCCAGCAGCTTAGTGGCAATTGGTGATTCACCCCTCCACTTT.

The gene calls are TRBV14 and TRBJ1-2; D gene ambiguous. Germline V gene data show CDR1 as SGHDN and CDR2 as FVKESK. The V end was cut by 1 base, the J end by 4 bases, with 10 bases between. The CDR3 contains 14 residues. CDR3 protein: CASSQAQAFYGYTF. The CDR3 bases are TGTGCCAGCAGCCAAGCACAAGCATTCTATGGCTACACCTTC.

The DNA for the CDR3 is TGTGCCAGCAGCCAAGGGGCGGGAGAGATCGCGAACACCGGGGAGCTGTTTTTT. This gives the protein CASSQGAGEIANTGELFF. This chain uses TRBV4-2 with TRBJ2-2, with 7 bases that match TRBD2. The germline CDR1 and CDR2 sequences are LGHNA and YNFKEQ. The CDR3 extends over 18 amino acids. Trimming cost V 1 base and J 0 bases; bases outside gene matches: 8.

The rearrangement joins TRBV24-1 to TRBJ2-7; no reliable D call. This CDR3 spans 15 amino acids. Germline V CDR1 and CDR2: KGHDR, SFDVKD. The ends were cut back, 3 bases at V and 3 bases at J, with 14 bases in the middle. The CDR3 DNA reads TGTGCCACCAGTGATCCGACTCGTGGGGACTACGAGCAGTACTTC. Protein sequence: CATSDPTRGDYEQYF.

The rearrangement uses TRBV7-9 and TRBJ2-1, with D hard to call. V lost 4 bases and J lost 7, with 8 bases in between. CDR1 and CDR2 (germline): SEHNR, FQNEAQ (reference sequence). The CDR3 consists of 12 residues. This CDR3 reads CASSSSWNEQFF. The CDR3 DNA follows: TGTGCCAGCAGCTCGTCCTGGAATGAGCAGTTCTTC.

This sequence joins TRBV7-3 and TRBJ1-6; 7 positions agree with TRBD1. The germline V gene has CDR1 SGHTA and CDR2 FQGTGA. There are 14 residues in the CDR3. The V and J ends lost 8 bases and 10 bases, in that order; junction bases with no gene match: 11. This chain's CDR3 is CASQWGRGASPLHF. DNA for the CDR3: TGTGCCAGCCAGTGGGGCAGGGGGGCATCACCCCTCCACTTT.

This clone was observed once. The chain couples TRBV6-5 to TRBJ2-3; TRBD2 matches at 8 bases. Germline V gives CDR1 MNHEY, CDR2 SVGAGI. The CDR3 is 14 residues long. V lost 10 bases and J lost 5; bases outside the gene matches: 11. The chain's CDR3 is CATTPREGRDTQYF. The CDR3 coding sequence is TGTGCCACCACCCCTCGGGAGGGTCGAGATACGCAGTATTTT.

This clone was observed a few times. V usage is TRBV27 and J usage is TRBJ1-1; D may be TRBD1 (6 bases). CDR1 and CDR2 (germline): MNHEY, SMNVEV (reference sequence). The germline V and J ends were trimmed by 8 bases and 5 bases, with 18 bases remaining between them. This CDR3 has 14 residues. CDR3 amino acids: CASGQWSRGTEAFF. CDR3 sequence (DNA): TGTGCCAGCGGACAGTGGAGCCGGGGGACTGAAGCTTTCTTT.

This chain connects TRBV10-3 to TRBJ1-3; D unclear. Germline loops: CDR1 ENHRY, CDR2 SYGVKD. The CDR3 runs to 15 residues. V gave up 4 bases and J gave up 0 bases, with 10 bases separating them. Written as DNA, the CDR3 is TGTGCCATCAGTGGATTGCCGAGCTCTGGAAACACCATATATTTT. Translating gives CAISGLPSSGNTIYF.

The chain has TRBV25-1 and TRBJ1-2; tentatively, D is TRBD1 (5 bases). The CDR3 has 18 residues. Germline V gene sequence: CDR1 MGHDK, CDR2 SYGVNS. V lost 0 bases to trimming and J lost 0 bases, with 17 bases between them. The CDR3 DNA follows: TGTGCCAGCAGTGAATATGGGGCCTCCCCGGGGTCTAACTATGGCTACACCTTC. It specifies CASSEYGASPGSNYGYTF.